This section outlines one T cell receptor (beta chain) sequence together with its context. This sample is drawn from a study of blood T cell repertoires in COVID-19. The method was immunoSEQ multiplex PCR; TCRdb's version includes in-frame clones alone and lacks a portion of them. The sample has about 480,000 clones, approximately 87% seen once. The TCR sequence derives from a woman between 40 and 50 years old who had recovered from COVID-19. Specimen: PBMCs or T cells enriched from blood (not recorded which).

Written as DNA, the CDR3 is TGTGCCACCAGTGATTTGAGTGAGGACAATGAGCAGTTCTTC. Its translation: CATSDLSEDNEQFF. The chain carries TRBV24-1 and TRBJ2-1; D is undetermined. Germline V gene data show CDR1 as KGHDR and CDR2 as SFDVKD. V lost 0 bases to trimming and J lost 5 bases, with 7 bases between them. The CDR3 spans 14 residues.